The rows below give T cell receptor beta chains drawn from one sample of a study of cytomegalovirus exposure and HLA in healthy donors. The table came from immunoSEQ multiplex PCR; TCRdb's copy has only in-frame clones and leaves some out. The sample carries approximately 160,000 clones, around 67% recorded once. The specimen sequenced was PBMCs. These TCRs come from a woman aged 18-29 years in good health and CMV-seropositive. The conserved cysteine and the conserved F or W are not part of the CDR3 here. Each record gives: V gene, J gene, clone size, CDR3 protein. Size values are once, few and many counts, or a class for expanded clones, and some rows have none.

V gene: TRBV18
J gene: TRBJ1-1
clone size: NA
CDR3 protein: ASSNNPGANTEAF

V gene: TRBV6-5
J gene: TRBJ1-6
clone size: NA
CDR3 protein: ASSSAVGFGSPLH

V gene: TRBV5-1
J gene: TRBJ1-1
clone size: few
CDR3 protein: ASSPAGPTEAF

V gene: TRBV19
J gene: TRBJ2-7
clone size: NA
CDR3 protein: ASSTGLAGAYEQY

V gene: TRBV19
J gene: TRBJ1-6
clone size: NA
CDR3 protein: ASTLSPGQDNSPLH

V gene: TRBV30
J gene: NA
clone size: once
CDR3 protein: ARGGGPYEQY

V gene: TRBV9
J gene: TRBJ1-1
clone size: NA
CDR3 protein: ASQQGVNTEAF

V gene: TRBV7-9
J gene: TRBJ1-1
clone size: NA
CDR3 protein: ASSLVTVNTEAF

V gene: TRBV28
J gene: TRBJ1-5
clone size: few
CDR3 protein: ASSLISLNQPQH

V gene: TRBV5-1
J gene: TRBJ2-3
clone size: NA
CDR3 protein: ASSLEGQGLRTDTQY

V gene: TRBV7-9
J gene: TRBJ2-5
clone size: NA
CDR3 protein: ASSLRLEADQETQY

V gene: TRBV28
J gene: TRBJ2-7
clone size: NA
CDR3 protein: ASSQTSGRIYEQY

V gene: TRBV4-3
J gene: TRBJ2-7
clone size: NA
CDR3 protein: ASSQGRGGGTGGEQY

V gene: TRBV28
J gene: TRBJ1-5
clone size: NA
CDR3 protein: ASSFYNQPQH

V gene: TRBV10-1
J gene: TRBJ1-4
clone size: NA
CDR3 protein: ASSAGTANEKLF

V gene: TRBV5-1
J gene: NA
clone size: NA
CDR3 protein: ASSLAGGSYEQY

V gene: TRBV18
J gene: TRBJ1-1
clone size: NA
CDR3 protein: ASSLPTGRHTEAF

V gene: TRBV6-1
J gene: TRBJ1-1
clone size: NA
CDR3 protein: ASSEGGTGAF

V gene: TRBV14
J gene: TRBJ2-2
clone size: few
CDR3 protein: ASSQVQAGELF

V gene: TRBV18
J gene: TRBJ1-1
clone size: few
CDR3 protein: ASSPSGTTEAF

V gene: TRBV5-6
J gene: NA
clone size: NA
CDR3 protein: ASSLAGGPYEQY

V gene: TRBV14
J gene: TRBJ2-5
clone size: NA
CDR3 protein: ASSLSGRSGETQY

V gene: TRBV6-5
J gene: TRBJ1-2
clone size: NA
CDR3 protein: ASSPLRQGSGYT

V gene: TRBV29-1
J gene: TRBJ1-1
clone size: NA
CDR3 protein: SVEDSPGTEAF

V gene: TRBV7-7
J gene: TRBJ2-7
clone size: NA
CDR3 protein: ASSLSEGGSYEQY